The 25 T cell receptor beta chains below come from one sample, sequenced in a study of T cell repertoires in cytomegalovirus infection (dated 2019 in TCRdb). Data came from an Illumina HiSeq 1500. TCRdb redid the processing of the public reads, applying fastp at Q25 and MiXCR, and retained in-frame beta chains. CDR3 protein duplicates are merged, each entry listing the most common genes and DNA. The sample includes roughly 500,000 distinct CDR3 sequences, with roughly a third observed a single time. The ten largest clones take up roughly 17% of the sample. These receptors' targets are unknown. The meaning of the sample's treatment or condition label: in vitro stimulation with specific CMV peptide epitopes to enrich CMV-specific T cells. Material: cultured PBMCs, obtained from culture after CMV antigen stimulation. All receptors derive from a human donor in good health (CMV status not recorded). Some clones in this sample may be carry-over from other donors' samples.

This rearrangement joins TRBV11-3 to TRBJ1-1, with TRBD1 identical over 8 bases. Germline V gives CDR1 SGHNT, CDR2 YENEEA. The V and J ends lost 5 bases and 5 bases, in that order; junction bases with no gene match: 10. CDR3 length: 15 residues. CDR3 nucleotide sequence: TGTGCCAGCAGCCGACCCCCCAGGGGGCGAACTGAAGCTTTCTTT. Amino acids: CASSRPPRGRTEAFF.

This chain links TRBV12-3 or TRBV12-4 with TRBJ2-2; D possibly matches TRBD1 or TRBD2 (6 bases each). Deletions cut 5 bases from V and 5 bases from J, with 21 bases between. The CDR3 covers 17 residues. The CDR3 region has the DNA TGTGCCAGCAGTCCTCGCGGAGGGGGGAGAGGGACCGGGGAGCTGTTTTTT. Residues: CASSPRGGGRGTGELFF.

The chain combines TRBV6-5 with TRBJ1-5, with 8 nucleotides matching TRBD1. The V gene's germline CDR1 is MNHEY and CDR2 SVGAGI. V lost 5 bases, J lost 2 bases, and 2 bases stayed unmatched. This CDR3 contains 14 residues. The DNA for the CDR3 is TGTGCCAGCAGTACACAGGGGGGCAATCAGCCCCAGCATTTT. Translation gives CASSTQGGNQPQHF.

The chain is built from TRBV4-3 and TRBJ1-1; D gene ambiguous. V gave up 6 bases and J gave up 4 bases, with 24 bases separating them. From germline, CDR1 is LGHNA and CDR2 YSLEER. This CDR3 has 17 amino acids. As DNA, the CDR3 is TGCGCCAGCAGGCTCTCCGGGATCGCCGCGTGGGGCACTGAAGCTTTCTTT. The encoded protein is CASRLSGIAAWGTEAFF.

This chain connects TRBV6-4 to TRBJ1-2; a weak D match, TRBD1 (6 bases). This CDR3 region has 15 residues. The germline CDR1 and CDR2 sequences are MRHNA and SNTAGT. The germline V and J ends were trimmed by 2 bases and 8 bases, with 18 bases remaining between them. The CDR3 is CASSDHARGPGGYTF. The CDR3, as DNA: TGTGCCAGCAGTGACCACGCCAGGGGACCGGGGGGCTACACCTTC.

In its sample, this clonotype was seen a few times. The genes are TRBV6-2 or TRBV6-3 and TRBJ2-4; 9 bases are a match to TRBD2. Germline values: CDR1 MNHEY, CDR2 SVGEGT. V was pared by 0 bases and J by 4 bases, with 13 bases of the junction left unmatched. CDR3 length equals 19 residues. The CDR3 DNA sequence: TGTGCCAGCAGTTACTCGTGGTCTAGCGGGACACCGAATAAAAACATTCAGTACTTC. Encoded protein: CASSYSWSSGTPNKNIQYF.

The sample holds a few counts of this clonotype. J is TRBJ1-1 and V is TRBV5-7; D gene ambiguous. TRBV5-7 is an ORF, and what it does is uncertain. The CDR3 is 15 amino acids. V was trimmed by 0 bases and J by 0 bases, leaving 9 bases between them. The CDR3 DNA is TGTGCCAGCAGCTTGGTCCGGGGATTGAACACTGAAGCTTTCTTT. It is translated as CASSLVRGLNTEAFF.

The chain has TRBV6-1 and TRBJ1-5; D ambiguous. Germline CDR1 MNHNS, CDR2 SASEGT. Trimming took 2 bases from V and 0 from J, leaving 11 bases between them. The CDR3 loop spans 16 amino acids. CDR3 DNA sequence: TGTGCCAGCAGTGAACTTGCGGGGTATAGCAATCAGCCCCAGCATTTT. It encodes CASSELAGYSNQPQHF.

V and J are TRBV6-2 or TRBV6-3 and TRBJ2-1; weak D call: TRBD1 (6 bases). The CDR3 runs 14 residues. Germline V lookup: CDR1 MNHEY, CDR2 SVGEGT. With 5 bases removed from V and 8 bases from J, the gap between germline ends came to 16 bases. The CDR3 DNA reads TGTGCCAGCAGTCCGGGACACAGCACGGATGAGCAGTTCTTC. This translates into CASSPGHSTDEQFF.

This rearrangement joins TRBV7-9 to TRBJ2-3, with 7 bases matching TRBD2. CDR1 SEHNR and CDR2 FQNEAQ come from the germline V gene (reference sequence). This CDR3 has 15 residues. V was pared by 4 bases and J by 6 bases, with 10 bases of the junction left unmatched. The CDR3 DNA reads as TGTGCCAGCAGCTCCCCGGGACTGGGAGGGGATACGCAGTATTTT. This sequence encodes CASSSPGLGGDTQYF. The variable domain in full, with the rest retrieved from reference TRBV7-9 and TRBJ2-3, is DTGVSQNPRHKITKRGQNVTFRCDPISEHNRLYWYRQTLGQGPEFLTYFQNEAQLEKSRLLSDRFSAERPKGSFSTLEIQRTEQGDSAMYLCASSSPGLGGDTQYFGPGTRLTVL.

In its sample, this clonotype was seen once. V usage is TRBV20-1 and J usage is TRBJ2-5; 7 nucleotides align to TRBD2. The CDR3 totals 14 residues. CDR1 is DFQATT, CDR2 SNEGSKA, per germline (reference sequence). The V segment lost 5 bases and the J segment 5 bases; nucleotides outside the gene matches: 11. CDR3 residues: CSALVGEGGETQYF. CDR3 nucleotide sequence: TGCAGTGCTTTAGTAGGGGAGGGAGGGGAGACCCAGTACTTC.

This rearrangement joins TRBV12-3 or TRBV12-4 to TRBJ2-1; a possible D gene is TRBD2 (6 bases). The CDR3 runs 14 residues. Trimming cost V 6 bases and J 4 bases, with 13 bases left between them. CDR3 sequence (DNA): TGTGCCAGCAGGGGCCGGGACTCTTACAATGAGCAGTTCTTC. The encoded protein is CASRGRDSYNEQFF.

This CDR3 is CATSRDLPEHYGYTF. CDR3 DNA: TGTGCCACCAGCAGAGATCTCCCAGAGCACTATGGCTACACCTTC. The chain employs TRBV15 and TRBJ1-2; D unclear. The germline V gene has CDR1 LNHNV and CDR2 YYDKDF (reference sequence). The ends were cut back, 0 bases at V and 3 bases at J, with 11 bases in the middle. This CDR3 is built from 15 residues.

This CDR3 reads CASSPRLGTVNTEAFF. CDR3 nucleotide sequence: TGTGCCAGCAGCCCCCGTCTGGGCACCGTGAACACTGAAGCTTTCTTT. The chain couples TRBV7-2 to TRBJ1-1; D remains ambiguous. Germline CDR1 SGHTA, CDR2 FQGNSA. The CDR3 totals 16 residues. Trimming pared 5 bases from V and 0 bases from J, leaving 16 bases between. The entire variable domain, with the rest obtained from reference TRBV7-2 and TRBJ1-1, is as follows: GAGVSQSPSNKVTEKGKDVELRCDPISGHTALYWYRQSLGQGLEFLIYFQGNSAPDKSGLPSDRFSAERTGGSVSTLTIQRTQQEDSAVYLCASSPRLGTVNTEAFFGQGTRLTVV.

This clonotype has just a few counts. This chain joins TRBV7-2 and TRBJ2-7; 7 nucleotides line up with TRBD2. V shed 2 bases and J 1 base; nucleotides not matched to a gene: 2. Germline lookup yields CDR1 SGHTA and CDR2 FQGNSA. This CDR3 comprises 14 residues. The CDR3 reads CASSLTSESYEQYV. The CDR3 DNA is TGTGCCAGCAGCTTAACTAGCGAGTCCTACGAGCAGTACGTC.

This clonotype has only a few counts. The chain has TRBV7-2 and TRBJ1-5; 8 bases match TRBD1. Unmatched junction bases numbered 6, after V lost 4 bases and J lost 4 bases. Germline CDR1 SGHTA, CDR2 FQGNSA. The CDR3 extends over 15 amino acids. DNA of the CDR3: TGTGCCAGCAGCTCCCGGGACAGGACGAATCAGCCCCAGCATTTT. It is translated as CASSSRDRTNQPQHF.

V is TRBV13 and J is TRBJ1-6; tentative D call: TRBD1 (6 bases). This CDR3 is built from 18 residues. Germline CDR1 and CDR2: PRHDT and FYEKMQ (reference sequence). V shed 2 bases and J shed 9 bases, with 23 bases lying between them. The CDR3 DNA is TGTGCCAGCAGCTTATCCCCCCTATCGGACAGAAACACTTCACCCCTCCACTTT. Translating it yields CASSLSPLSDRNTSPLHF.

The chain is built from TRBV11-2 and TRBJ2-7; D is unclear. Trimming removed 8 bases from V and 3 bases from J, with 14 bases in between. Germline V CDR1 and CDR2: SGHAT, FQNNGV. The CDR3 extends over 13 amino acids. As DNA, the CDR3 is TGTGCCAGCCACCTCCCGGTCCTCTACGAGCAGTACGTC. Amino acids: CASHLPVLYEQYV.

This chain joins TRBV19 and TRBJ2-4; no firm D call. CDR1 is LNHDA, CDR2 SQIVND, per germline (reference sequence). Trimming removed 3 bases at V and 5 bases at J, with 14 bases between. The CDR3 extends over 15 amino acids. CDR3 sequence reads: CASSIGRPRENIQYF. CDR3 nucleotides: TGTGCCAGTAGTATTGGTCGTCCGCGTGAAAACATTCAGTACTTC.

As regards this clonotype: A much larger clonotype is one base distant, so this may be a read error. V gene TRBV7-8 combines with J gene TRBJ2-2; perhaps TRBD1 as D (6 bases). Germline V gene data show CDR1 as SGHVS and CDR2 as FQNEAQ. This CDR3 has 15 amino acids. The CDR3 DNA reads TGTGCCAGCACCTACGGAGGACAGTACACCGGGGAGCTGATTTTT. Residues: CASTYGGQYTGELIF.

This clonotype was counted a few times. V usage is TRBV7-2 and J usage is TRBJ2-2, with 8 nucleotides matching TRBD1. Germline V gives CDR1 SGHTA, CDR2 FQGNSA. V lost 5 bases and J lost 3; bases outside the gene matches: 5. CDR3 length equals 15 residues. The CDR3 DNA reads as TGTGCCAGCAGCCCCCGGACAGGGTACACCGGGGAGCTGTTTTTT. Protein: CASSPRTGYTGELFF.

The chain joins TRBV28 to TRBJ2-1, with D possibly being TRBD2 (6 bases). From germline, CDR1 is MDHEN and CDR2 SYDVKM. Trimming stripped 7 bases from V and 3 bases from J, with 10 bases between. The CDR3 runs to 13 residues. In nucleotides, the CDR3 is TGTGCCAGCACGGCTAGCGACTACAATGAGCAGTTCTTC. This encodes CASTASDYNEQFF.

The chain combines TRBV27 with TRBJ2-3; D remains ambiguous. CDR3 length equals 15 residues. CDR1 is MNHEY and CDR2 is SMNVEV in the germline V gene (reference sequence). Trimming took 6 bases from V and 4 from J, leaving 17 bases between them. CDR3 nucleotide sequence: TGTGCCAGCAGACTCAACGAGTTGGTGGCAGATACGCAGTATTTT. The encoded protein is CASRLNELVADTQYF.

This clonotype has only a few counts. The rearrangement uses TRBV6-1 and TRBJ1-1; D is perhaps TRBD1 (5 bases). The germline V gene has CDR1 MNHNS and CDR2 SASEGT. The CDR3 is 14 amino acids. V lost 5 bases, J lost 6 bases, and 16 bases lay in between. The CDR3 protein is CASSLTARGAEAFF. Here the CDR3 DNA reads TGTGCCAGCAGTCTCACTGCTCGGGGGGCTGAAGCTTTCTTT.

V gene TRBV6-6 combines with J gene TRBJ2-3, with TRBD2 identical over 11 bases. The V gene's germline CDR1 is MNHNY and CDR2 SVGAGI (reference sequence). J was trimmed by 3 bases and V by 7 bases; bases with no gene match: 18. CDR3 length: 19 residues. Here the CDR3 reads CASTLTPSGRKSKTDTQYF. In nucleotides, the CDR3 is TGTGCCAGCACCCTTACGCCTAGCGGGAGGAAAAGCAAGACAGATACGCAGTATTTT.